The entry below describes one TCR beta chain. PCR involved 60 Vbeta and 13 Jbeta primers. Sequencing used immunoSEQ multiplex PCR; TCRdb keeps in-frame clones, though not all of them. The top ten clones hold less than 2% of a sample with 120,000 to 150,000 clones, around 80% of them seen once. This sample was included in a study of cytomegalovirus exposure and HLA in healthy donors. Whole-study context: Sequencing of about 179 million T cells in an earlier analysis found 95 million to 120 million unique TCR beta sequences.

Healthy individuals who donated bone marrow served as the donors. Per germline, CDR1 LNHDA and CDR2 SQIVND (reference sequence). The CDR3 runs 15 residues. This clonotype was sampled from a man aged 40-50 years in good health and CMV-seronegative. This chain links TRBV19 with TRBJ2-7; weak D call: TRBD2 (6 bases). The tail of the sequence fits TRBJ2-1 better, so the J call may be wrong. Sequences were obtained from PBMCs. The CDR3, as DNA: TGTGCCAGTAGTATAGACCGGGAGAGCTACAATGAGCAGTTCTTC. It yields the protein CASSIDRESYNEQFF.